The clone carrying this TCR beta chain was recorded once. Its antigen is still unknown. In this CDR3 the conserved last residue, phenylalanine or tryptophan, is missing, so a read error is likely. Unique molecular identifiers were used to barcode this TCRbeta library. TCRdb reprocessed the PCR reads via MiXCR and lists one record per CDR3 protein. The sample contains around 800,000 distinct CDR3 sequences, 16% of which appear only once. The source of the sample is a study of T-cell reconstitution after alpha-beta-depleted transplantation in children. This CDR3 spans 14 amino acids. The ends were cut back, 3 bases at V and 0 bases at J, with 6 bases in the middle. Findings of the study overall: Counts and diversity of T cells one year after transplant came mostly from newly produced T cells. Recipient T cells and thymic progenitors that survived gave rise to the high TCRbeta diversity observed at day 60 in some patients. Where alpha-beta T cells came from about two months after transplant was reportedly several hundred expanded graft clones.

The sequence was obtained from a male patient aged 10 to 17 who had a stem cell transplant for acute lymphoblastic leukemia, so the T cells may come from the graft donor. Here the sequenced sample was PBMCs, mostly from graft donor cells, taken 360 days after TCRalphabeta/CD19-depleted stem cell transplant. The chain employs TRBV12-3 or TRBV12-4 and TRBJ2-1; a possible D gene is TRBD2 (5 bases). The CDR3 nucleotides read TGTGCCAGCAGTTTCGGGGTCTCCTACAATGAGCAGTTCTGC. The encoded protein is CASSFGVSYNEQFC.